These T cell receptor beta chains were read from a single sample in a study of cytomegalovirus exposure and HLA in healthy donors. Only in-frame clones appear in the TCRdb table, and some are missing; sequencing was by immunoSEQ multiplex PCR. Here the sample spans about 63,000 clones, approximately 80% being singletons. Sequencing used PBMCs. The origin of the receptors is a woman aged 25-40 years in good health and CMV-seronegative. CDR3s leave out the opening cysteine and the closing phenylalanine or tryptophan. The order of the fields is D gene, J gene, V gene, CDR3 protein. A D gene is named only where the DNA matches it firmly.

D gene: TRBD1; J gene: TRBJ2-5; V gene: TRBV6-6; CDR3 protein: ASRGTGGAETQY
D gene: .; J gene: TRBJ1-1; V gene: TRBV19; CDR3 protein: ASSDSGKNTEAF
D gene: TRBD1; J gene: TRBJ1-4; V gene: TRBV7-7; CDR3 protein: ASSFRTGPGEKLF
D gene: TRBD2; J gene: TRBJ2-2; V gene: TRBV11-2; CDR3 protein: ASSFSSGITGELF
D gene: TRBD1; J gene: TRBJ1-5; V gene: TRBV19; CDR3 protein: ASSIDRRDSASKPQH
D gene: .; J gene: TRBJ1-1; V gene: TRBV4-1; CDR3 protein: ASSQDLGVNTEAF
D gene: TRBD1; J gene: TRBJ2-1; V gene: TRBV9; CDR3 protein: ASSVGGDRVNEQF
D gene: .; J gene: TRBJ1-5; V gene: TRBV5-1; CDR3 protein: ASSLGQPGGPQH
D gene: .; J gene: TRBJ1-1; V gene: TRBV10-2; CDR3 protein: ASSELNRFLNTEAF
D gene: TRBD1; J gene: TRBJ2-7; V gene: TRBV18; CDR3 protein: ASSPDRAYEQY
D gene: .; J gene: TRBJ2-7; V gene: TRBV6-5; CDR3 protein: ASSYSRVLAVEQY
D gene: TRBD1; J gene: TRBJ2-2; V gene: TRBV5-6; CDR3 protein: ASSLEGQGAYLELF
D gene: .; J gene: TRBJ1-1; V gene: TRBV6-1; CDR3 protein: ASSHPGNTEAF
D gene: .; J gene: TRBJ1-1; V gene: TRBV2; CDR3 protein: ASRQGTLNTEAF
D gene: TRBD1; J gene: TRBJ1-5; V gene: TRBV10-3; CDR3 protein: AISRSGGNQPQH
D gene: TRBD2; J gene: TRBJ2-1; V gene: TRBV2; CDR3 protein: ASRPVGGGPKNEQF
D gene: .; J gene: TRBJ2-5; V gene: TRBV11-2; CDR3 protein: ASGVGVETQY
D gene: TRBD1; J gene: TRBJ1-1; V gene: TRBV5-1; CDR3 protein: ASSSGTGNTEAF
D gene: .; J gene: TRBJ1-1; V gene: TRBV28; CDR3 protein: ASSLAQGEAF
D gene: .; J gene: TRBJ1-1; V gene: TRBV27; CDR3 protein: ASSLSPDTEAF
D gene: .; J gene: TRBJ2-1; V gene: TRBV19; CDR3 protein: ASIAGPRDEQF
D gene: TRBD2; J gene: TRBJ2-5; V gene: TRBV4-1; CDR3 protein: ASSQGGGLAGEGGEETQY
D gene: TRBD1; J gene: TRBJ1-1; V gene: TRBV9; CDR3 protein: ASSSGTGPEAF
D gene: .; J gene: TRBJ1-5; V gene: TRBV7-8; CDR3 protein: ASSLAYGVGNQPQH
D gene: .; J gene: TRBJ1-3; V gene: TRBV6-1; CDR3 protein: ASSVAASGNTIY
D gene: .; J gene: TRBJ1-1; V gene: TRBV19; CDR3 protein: ASNQVNTEAF
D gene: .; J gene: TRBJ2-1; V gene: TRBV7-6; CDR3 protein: ASSFTGKAYNEQF
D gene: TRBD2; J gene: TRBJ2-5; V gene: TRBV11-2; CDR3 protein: ASSSPPGGSHETQY
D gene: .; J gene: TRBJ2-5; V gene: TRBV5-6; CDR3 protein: ASTRGETQY
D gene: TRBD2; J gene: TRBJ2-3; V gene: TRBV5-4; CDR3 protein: ASSSQRDTDTQY
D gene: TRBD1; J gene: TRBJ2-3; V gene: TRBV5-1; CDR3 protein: ASSLMTGSTDTQY
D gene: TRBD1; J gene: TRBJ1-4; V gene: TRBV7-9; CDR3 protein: ASSTGQGNEKLF
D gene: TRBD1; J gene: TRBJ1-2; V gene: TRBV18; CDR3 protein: ASSPPGQGRYGYT
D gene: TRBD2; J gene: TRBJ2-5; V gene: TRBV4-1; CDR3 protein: ASSQVGGGAGETQY
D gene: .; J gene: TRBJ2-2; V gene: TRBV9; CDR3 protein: ASSERDVGGPGELF
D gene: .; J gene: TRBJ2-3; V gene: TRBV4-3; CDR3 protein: ASSQDSVLQY
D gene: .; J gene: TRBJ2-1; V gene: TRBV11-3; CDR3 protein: ASSSLATHQQF
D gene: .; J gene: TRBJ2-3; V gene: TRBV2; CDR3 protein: ASNIRSGGADTQY
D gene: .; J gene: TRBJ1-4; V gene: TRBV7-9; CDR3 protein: ASSFRGGEKLF
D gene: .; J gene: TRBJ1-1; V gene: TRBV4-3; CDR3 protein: ASSQDSYKGLTEAF
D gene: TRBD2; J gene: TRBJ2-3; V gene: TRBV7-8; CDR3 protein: ASSPGVAGVLDTQY
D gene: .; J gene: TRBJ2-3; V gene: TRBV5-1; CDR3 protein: ASSLNSADTQY
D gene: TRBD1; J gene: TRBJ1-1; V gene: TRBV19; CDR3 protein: ASTPLGQGEAF
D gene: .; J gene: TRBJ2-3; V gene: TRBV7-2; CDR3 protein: ASSLEVGRPSGSTDTQY
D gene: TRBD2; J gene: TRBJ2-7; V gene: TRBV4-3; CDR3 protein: ASSQDTSGGPYEQY
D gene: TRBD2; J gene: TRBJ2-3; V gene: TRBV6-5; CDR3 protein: ASSDGGSTDTQY
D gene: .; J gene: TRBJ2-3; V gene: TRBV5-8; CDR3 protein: ASSSPTIPGKDTQY
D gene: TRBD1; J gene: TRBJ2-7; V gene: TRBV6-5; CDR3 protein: ASSYSSRGGFEQY
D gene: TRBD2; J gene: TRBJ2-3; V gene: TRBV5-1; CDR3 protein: ASSLKRTRGFTDTQY
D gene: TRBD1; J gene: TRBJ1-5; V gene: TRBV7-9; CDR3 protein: ASSLQGDQPQH
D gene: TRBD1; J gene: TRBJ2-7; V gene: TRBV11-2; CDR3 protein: ASSLDRDRDYEQY
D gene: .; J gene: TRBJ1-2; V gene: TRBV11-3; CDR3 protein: ASSPRQGGWRGYT
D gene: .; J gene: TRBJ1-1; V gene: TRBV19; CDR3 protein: ASTSPPGTEAF
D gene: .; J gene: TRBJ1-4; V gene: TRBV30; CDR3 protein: AWTGLGLEKLF
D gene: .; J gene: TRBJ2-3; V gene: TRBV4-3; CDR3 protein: ASSPYSAGSPDTQY
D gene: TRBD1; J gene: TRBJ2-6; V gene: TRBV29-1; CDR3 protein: SVRGTGVSGANVLT
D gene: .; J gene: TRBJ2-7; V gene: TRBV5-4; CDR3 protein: ASSFKQGGNEQY
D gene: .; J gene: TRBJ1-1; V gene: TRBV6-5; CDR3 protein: ASSYFTGMNTEAF
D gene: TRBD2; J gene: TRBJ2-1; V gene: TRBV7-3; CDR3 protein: ASSPTSGRARSHEQF